This TCR beta chain was captured by sequencing in a study of T cells in Graves' hyperthyroidism and ophthalmopathy. Broader study findings: Ophthalmopathy was separated from stable hyperthyroidism by a 13 V-J model.

Trimming shortened V by 8 bases and J by 10 bases, and 15 bases separated the two germline ends. CDR3 length equals 13 residues. The germline V gene encodes CDR1 SGHVS and CDR2 FNYEAQ. Turning to this clonotype: Its antigen is not known. This could be a read error, since a much larger clone is one nucleotide away.

Amplified TCR beta CDR3 regions derived from RNA transcripts. During a first-round RT-PCR of the TCR CDR3, the HTBI primer set was used. TCRdb re-derived calls from the multiplex PCR reads in MiXCR, one entry per CDR3 protein. The repertoire consists of about 500,000 distinct CDR3 sequences, with more than 15% occurring once and the leading ten covering about 31%. This sequence joins TRBV7-6 and TRBJ1-6; a weak D match, TRBD1 (5 bases). The receptor's source is a woman in her thirties with Graves' ophthalmopathy. Sequencing used blood. This CDR3 is CASGPERGSPLHF. The CDR3 DNA follows: TGTGCCAGCGGCCCAGAGAGGGGCTCACCCCTCCACTTT.